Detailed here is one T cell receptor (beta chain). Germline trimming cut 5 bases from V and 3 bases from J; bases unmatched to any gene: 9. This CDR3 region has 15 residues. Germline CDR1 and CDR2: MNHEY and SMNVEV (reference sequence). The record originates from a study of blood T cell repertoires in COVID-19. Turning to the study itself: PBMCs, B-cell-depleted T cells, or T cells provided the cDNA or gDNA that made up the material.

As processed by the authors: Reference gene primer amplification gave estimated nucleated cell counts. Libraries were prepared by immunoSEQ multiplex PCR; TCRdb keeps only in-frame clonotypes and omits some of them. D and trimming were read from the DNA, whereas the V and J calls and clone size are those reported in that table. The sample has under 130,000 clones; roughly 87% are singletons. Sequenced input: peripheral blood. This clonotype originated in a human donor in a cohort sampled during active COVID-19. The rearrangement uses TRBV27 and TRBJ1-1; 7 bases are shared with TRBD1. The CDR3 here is CASSPIDRDHTEAFF. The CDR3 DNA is TGTGCCAGCAGTCCGATAGACAGGGACCACACTGAAGCTTTCTTT.